These 24 T cell receptor beta chains came from one sample sequenced in a study of T-cell reconstitution after alpha-beta-depleted transplantation in children. A library of TCRbeta sequences, prepared with unique molecular identifiers, was generated. TCRdb re-derived calls from the PCR reads in MiXCR, one entry per CDR3 protein. The sample yields hundreds of thousands of distinct CDR3 sequences, 10% to 15% seen once. The material sequenced was PBMCs, mostly from graft donor cells, taken 360 days after TCRalphabeta/CD19-depleted stem cell transplant. The receptors were sampled from a male patient younger than 18 who had a stem cell transplant for acute myeloid leukemia, so the T cells may come from the graft donor.

This clonotype was seen ten or more times. CDR3 sequence (DNA): TGCGCCAGCAGCTCCACGAAAGAGCAGTACTTC. Translating gives CASSSTKEQYF. This chain connects TRBV5-1 to TRBJ2-7; D gene uncertain. Germline CDR1 reads SGHRS; CDR2 reads YFSETQ. The V end was cut by 3 bases, the J end by 7 bases, with 8 bases between. There are 11 residues in the CDR3. Full variable domain (outside the CDR3, taken from reference TRBV5-1 and TRBJ2-7): KAGVTQTPRYLIKTRGQQVTLSCSPISGHRSVSWYQQTPGQGLQFLFEYFSETQRNKGNFPGRFSGRQFSNSRSEMNVSTLELGDSALYLCASSSTKEQYFGPGTRLTVT.

This clonotype appeared a few times. The genes are TRBV20-1 and TRBJ1-1; a weak D match, TRBD1 (5 bases). The germline V gene encodes CDR1 DFQATT and CDR2 SNEGSKA (reference sequence). Trimming left V 5 bases short and J 4 bases short, with 11 bases between. This CDR3 has 12 amino acids. Written as DNA, the CDR3 is TGCAGTGCTCCGGGGGGGATCACTGAAGCTTTCTTT. Its translation: CSAPGGITEAFF.

V usage is TRBV29-1 and J usage is TRBJ2-7, with 7 nucleotides matching TRBD2. V shed 6 bases and J 4 bases; nucleotides not matched to a gene: 6. The germline gives CDR1 SQVTM, CDR2 ANQGSEA. The CDR3 loop spans 12 amino acids. CDR3 DNA sequence: TGCAGCGTCTCTAGCGGTTTATACGAGCAGTACTTC. It specifies CSVSSGLYEQYF.

This rearrangement joins TRBV5-1 to TRBJ2-2; 8 nucleotides agree with TRBD2. CDR3 length equals 15 residues. The trim removed 6 bases at V and 1 base at J, leaving 5 bases unmatched. From germline, CDR1 is SGHRS and CDR2 YFSETQ. The CDR3 here is CASTLAGKNTGELFF. CDR3 DNA sequence: TGCGCCAGCACCTTAGCGGGGAAGAACACCGGGGAGCTGTTTTTT.

The chain has TRBV19 and TRBJ1-1, with no clear D. Germline CDR1 is LNHDA and CDR2 is SQIVND (reference sequence). The CDR3 loop spans 13 amino acids. Deletions cut 3 bases from V and 6 bases from J, with 11 bases between. This CDR3 reads CASSMSQGSEAFF. The DNA for the CDR3 is TGTGCCAGTAGTATGTCCCAAGGATCTGAAGCTTTCTTT.

V gene TRBV27 combines with J gene TRBJ2-7; possibly TRBD1 for D (5 bases). Germline CDR1 reads MNHEY; CDR2 reads SMNVEV (reference sequence). The CDR3 covers 14 residues. Trimming left V 4 bases short and J 1 base short, with 11 bases between. The CDR3 DNA is TGTGCCAGCAGTTACAGGCCCCCTTCCTACGAGCAGTACTTC. Amino acids: CASSYRPPSYEQYF.

This clonotype was seen only a few times. J is TRBJ2-1 and V is TRBV28, with TRBD2 identical over 14 bases. The CDR3 covers 16 residues. In germline, CDR1 is MDHEN, CDR2 SYDVKM. V shed 5 bases and J 10 bases; nucleotides not matched to a gene: 10. CDR3 nucleotides: TGTGCCAGCAGTAGATTAGGGACTAGCGGGAGCAACGAGCAGTTCTTC. Encoded protein: CASSRLGTSGSNEQFF.

The chain combines TRBV7-2 with TRBJ2-7; 10 bases are a match to TRBD2. Germline CDR1 is SGHTA and CDR2 is FQGNSA. CDR3 size: 17 residues. Trimming removed 2 bases from V and 1 base from J; junction bases left unmatched: 8. The CDR3 DNA reads TGTGCCAGCAGCTTATACACTAGCGGGACCTTTTCCTACGAGCAGTACTTC. Residues: CASSLYTSGTFSYEQYF.

This clonotype came up a few times. This chain connects TRBV4-1 to TRBJ2-2; D ambiguous. Germline V gives CDR1 MGHRA, CDR2 YSYEKL. Trimming shortened V by 5 bases and J by 4 bases, and 11 bases separated the two germline ends. CDR3 length: 14 amino acids. The CDR3 reads CASSFPFGTGELFF. CDR3 coding DNA: TGCGCCAGCAGCTTTCCCTTTGGCACCGGGGAGCTGTTTTTT.

The chain has TRBV7-2 and TRBJ2-7, with D perhaps being TRBD1 or TRBD2 (5 bases each). Per germline, CDR1 SGHTA and CDR2 FQGNSA. The CDR3 has 12 amino acids. Trimming removed 4 bases from V and 6 bases from J, with 10 bases in between. CDR3 nucleotides: TGTGCCAGCAGCTACGGGGCCCTCGAGCAGTACTTC. This codes for CASSYGALEQYF.

At least ten counts were recorded for this clonotype. V usage is TRBV20-1 and J usage is TRBJ2-5, with D hard to call. V dropped 3 bases and J dropped 2 bases, with 4 bases sitting between them. CDR3 length: 11 residues. The germline CDR1 and CDR2 sequences are DFQATT and SNEGSKA (reference sequence). CDR3 bases: TGCAGTGCTAGGCCTCAAGAGACCCAGTACTTC. This encodes CSARPQETQYF.

This clonotype showed up many times. V and J are TRBV29-1 and TRBJ2-3; D is uncertain. CDR3 size: 13 residues. The ends were cut back, 4 bases at V and 0 bases at J, with 8 bases in the middle. The germline V gene encodes CDR1 SQVTM and CDR2 ANQGSEA. The DNA of the CDR3 is TGCAGCGTTGTAAGGGTTAGCACAGATACGCAGTATTTT. Translating it yields CSVVRVSTDTQYF.

The V and J genes are TRBV12-3 or TRBV12-4 and TRBJ2-1; D gene unclear. V dropped 6 bases and J dropped 1 base, with 16 bases sitting between them. CDR3 length: 16 amino acids. The CDR3, as DNA: TGTGCCAGCAGCCAGGCCCCCCGTGGGTCCTACAATGAGCAGTTCTTC. Translated: CASSQAPRGSYNEQFF.

This clonotype was detected a few times. The chain uses TRBV4-2 and TRBJ2-5; 8 bases are a match to TRBD2. The germline gives CDR1 LGHNA, CDR2 YNFKEQ. The CDR3 runs to 18 residues. The trim removed 4 bases at V and 5 bases at J, leaving 18 bases unmatched. The CDR3 here is CASSPEMFRAGVGETQYF. The DNA of the CDR3 is TGTGCCAGCAGCCCGGAAATGTTCAGAGCGGGAGTTGGCGAGACCCAGTACTTC.

This clonotype was counted a few times. This rearrangement joins TRBV7-9 to TRBJ2-7, with 9 bases identical to TRBD2. Germline V lookup: CDR1 SEHNR, CDR2 FQNEAQ (reference sequence). V gave up 4 bases and J gave up 2 bases; unmatched junction bases: 9. This CDR3 has 16 amino acids. The DNA for the CDR3 is TGTGCCAGCAGCTCCAATAGGCTAGCGGGGACCTACGAGCAGTACTTC. Residues: CASSSNRLAGTYEQYF. The full variable domain, in which reference TRBV7-9 and TRBJ2-7 provide the parts outside the CDR3, is DTGVSQNPRHKITKRGQNVTFRCDPISEHNRLYWYRQTLGQGPEFLTYFQNEAQLEKSRLLSDRFSAERPKGSFSTLEIQRTEQGDSAMYLCASSSNRLAGTYEQYFGPGTRLTVT.

The chain has TRBV20-1 and TRBJ1-5, with 7 bases identical to TRBD1. CDR3 length: 19 residues. The V gene's germline CDR1 is DFQATT and CDR2 SNEGSKA (reference sequence). V dropped 6 bases and J dropped 7; count of bases not matched to a gene: 27. The CDR3 coding sequence is TGCAGTGCGGTCTTATTCGCAGGGGGTCAGGTCTTGTATAGACAGCCCCAGCATTTT. Translating gives CSAVLFAGGQVLYRQPQHF.

This chain connects TRBV5-1 to TRBJ2-2; D call uncertain. Germline assignment: CDR1 SGHRS and CDR2 YFSETQ. This CDR3 comprises 14 residues. Trimming took 4 bases from V and 6 from J, leaving 13 bases between them. CDR3 nucleotides: TGCGCCAGCAGCCTAACATACCCCTCCGGGGAGCTGTTTTTT. Protein product: CASSLTYPSGELFF.

This clonotype was detected many times. This chain links TRBV29-1 with TRBJ2-6, with D uncertain. The ends were cut back, 4 bases at V and 1 base at J, with 5 bases in the middle. The germline gives CDR1 SQVTM, CDR2 ANQGSEA. The CDR3 sequence is 13 residues long. The CDR3 is CSVGRSGANVLTF. The DNA for the CDR3 is TGCAGCGTTGGCAGATCTGGGGCCAACGTCCTGACTTTC.

This clonotype was counted many times. The chain uses TRBV7-2 and TRBJ2-7; possible D gene TRBD2, 5 bases. The V and J ends lost 2 bases and 7 bases respectively, with 15 bases between them. This CDR3 region has 14 residues. Looked up from germline, CDR1 is SGHTA and CDR2 is FQGNSA. The chain's CDR3 is CASSLTGVMGEQYF. The CDR3 coding sequence is TGTGCCAGCAGCTTAACCGGGGTTATGGGGGAGCAGTACTTC. The full variable domain, its missing parts supplied by reference TRBV7-2 and TRBJ2-7, is GAGVSQSPSNKVTEKGKDVELRCDPISGHTALYWYRQSLGQGLEFLIYFQGNSAPDKSGLPSDRFSAERTGGSVSTLTIQRTQQEDSAVYLCASSLTGVMGEQYFGPGTRLTVT.

This clonotype was counted a few times. The V gene is TRBV7-6, the J gene TRBJ2-2; TRBD2 aligns across 9 bases. This CDR3 has 17 amino acids. The J segment lost 4 bases and the V segment lost 5 bases, leaving 11 bases of the junction unmatched. The germline gives CDR1 SGHVS, CDR2 FNYEAQ. Written as DNA, the CDR3 is TGTGCCAGCAGCAACCGGAGGACTAGCGTCCTCACCGGGGAGCTGTTTTTT. Translating it yields CASSNRRTSVLTGELFF.

The chain couples TRBV14 to TRBJ2-1; TRBD2 matches 12 bases. V trimming: 4 bases; J trimming: 0 bases; junction bases outside the gene matches: 16. Germline lookup yields CDR1 SGHDN and CDR2 FVKESK. The CDR3 is 21 residues long. CDR3 DNA sequence: TGTGCCAGCAGCCGATTTCCACTAGCGGGAGGACCGCCTATCTCCTACAATGAGCAGTTCTTC. Protein product: CASSRFPLAGGPPISYNEQFF.

This clonotype has just a few counts. The junction departs from the called germline gene at one end, perhaps through a read error. J is TRBJ2-1 and V is TRBV7-7; D unresolved. The CDR3 consists of 18 residues. Per germline, CDR1 SSHAT and CDR2 FNYEAQ (reference sequence). DNA of the CDR3: TGTGCTAGCAGTCCGAGCCCGCAAACTCCATCCTCCTCCAATGAGCAGTTCTTC. Its protein product is CASSPSPQTPSSSNEQFF.

The V call is TRBV6-1, the J call TRBJ2-1; D possibly matches TRBD1 or TRBD2 (6 bases each). Between the trimmed V and J ends, which lost 7 bases and 5 bases, there was a span of 18 bases. In germline, CDR1 is MNHNS, CDR2 SASEGT. The CDR3 extends over 15 amino acids. The CDR3 spells CASNRAGHGDNEQFF. The CDR3, as DNA: TGTGCCAGCAATCGCGCGGGACATGGGGACAATGAGCAGTTCTTC.

The chain recombines TRBV27 with TRBJ2-1, with 11 bases lining up with TRBD2. Germline V gene lookup returns CDR1 MNHEY and CDR2 SMNVEV (reference sequence). The CDR3 sequence is 17 residues long. V lost 3 bases to trimming and J lost 2 bases; unmatched junction nucleotides: 6. The CDR3 coding sequence is TGTGCCAGCAGTTTGGGGGGACTAGCGGATACCTACAATGAGCAGTTCTTC. Protein: CASSLGGLADTYNEQFF.